This T cell receptor (beta chain) derives from a study of blood T cells in healthy people across ages. Study results and limitations: Total diversity from one million sequenced T cells was likely underestimated. Older individuals had lower TCR beta diversity per million T cells (the decline was roughly linear).

A note on this clonotype: The target antigen is unknown.

The second PCR ran roughly 7 to 11 cycles with a sample-barcoded 5' primer and J-beta primers. A template-switch adaptor containing 12 random nucleotides labeled each cDNA molecule. TCRdb reprocessed the 5' RACE reads via MiXCR and lists one record per CDR3 protein. Among 700,000 to 900,000 distinct CDR3 sequences listed, less than 70% were seen once. This clonotype was sampled from a man older than 75 in good health. Sample: blood.

In DNA form, the CDR3 reads TGTGCCAGCAGCTTAGGGCCCAGAACCTACGAGCAGTACTTC. Amino acid sequence: CASSLGPRTYEQYF. This chain joins TRBV11-2 and TRBJ2-7; D ambiguous. The germline V gene has CDR1 SGHAT and CDR2 FQNNGV. The V end lost 1 base, the J end lost 2 bases, and 9 bases lay between the germline ends. CDR3 length: 14 residues. The complete variable domain, with remaining parts taken from reference TRBV11-2 and TRBJ2-7, reads EAGVAQSPRYKIIEKRQSVAFWCNPISGHATLYWYQQILGQGPKLLIQFQNNGVVDDSQLPKDRFSAERLKGVDSTLKIQPAKLEDSAVYLCASSLGPRTYEQYFGPGTRLTVT.